This TCR beta chain was recovered during a study of blood T cell repertoires in COVID-19. Study in general: Samples of COVID-19 (acute and convalescent) were obtained from the United States, Italy and Spain. Sample material is recorded as cDNA or gDNA derived from T cells, B-cell-depleted T cells, or PBMCs.

The CDR3 extends over 15 amino acids. In germline, CDR1 is ENHRY, CDR2 SYGVKD. V dropped 3 bases and J dropped 0; count of bases not matched to a gene: 2. In the original workflow: Estimation of nucleated cell counts relied on the amplification of reference gene primers. Data came from immunoSEQ multiplex PCR; TCRdb stores just in-frame clones and leaves some out. The DNA was the basis for D and trimming; V, J and clone size are from that table. The data contain fewer than 50,000 clones, about 80% of them singletons. Source material: peripheral blood. The TCR comes from a man older than 75 with active or convalescent COVID-19. The chain links TRBV10-3 to TRBJ1-1, with TRBD1 matching over 9 bases. DNA of the CDR3: TGTGCCATCAGTGAAGGACAGGGGCTGAACACTGAAGCTTTCTTT. Translation: CAISEGQGLNTEAFF.